These 13 T cell receptor beta chains came from one sample sequenced in a study of blood T cells in healthy people across ages. It was with a sample-barcoded 5' primer and a J-beta primer mix that a second PCR of roughly 7 to 12 cycles was run. TCRdb processed the 5' RACE reads anew with MiXCR; each CDR3 protein has one entry. The data show 2 million or so distinct CDR3 sequences, about 50% seen once. The sequenced sample consisted of blood. These receptors were taken from a middle-aged woman in good health.

This clonotype was counted ten times or more. The chain carries TRBV18 and TRBJ2-5, with D uncertain. V shed 5 bases and J shed 7 bases, with 8 bases lying between them. The CDR3 is 11 amino acids. Germline V gene data show CDR1 as KGHSH and CDR2 as LQKENI. Here the CDR3 reads CASSTRGTQYF. The CDR3 coding sequence is TGTGCCAGCTCAACCCGTGGGACCCAGTACTTC.

The chain uses TRBV4-2 and TRBJ1-1, with D unresolved. Trimming took 3 bases from V and 4 from J, leaving 9 bases between them. Per the germline V gene, CDR1 is LGHNA and CDR2 is YNFKEQ. CDR3 length equals 13 residues. CDR3 region: CASSQSPSTEAFF. The CDR3 DNA is TGTGCCAGCAGCCAGTCGCCGTCCACTGAAGCTTTCTTT.

This clonotype was picked up a small number of times. This chain uses TRBV7-9 with TRBJ2-1, with a possible D match to TRBD2 (5 bases). The CDR3 consists of 13 residues. Deletions cut 0 bases from V and 14 bases from J, with 14 bases between. Germline V gene lookup returns CDR1 SEHNR and CDR2 FQNEAQ (reference sequence). The CDR3 DNA reads TGTGCCAGCAGCTTAGCGATCTCCGCGGAGGAGTTCTTC. Translating gives CASSLAISAEEFF.

This chain connects TRBV6-1 to TRBJ2-7, with 10 bases lining up with TRBD1. CDR1 and CDR2 (germline): MNHNS, SASEGT. Unmatched junction bases numbered 6, after V lost 5 bases and J lost 2 bases. This CDR3 is built from 15 residues. The CDR3 loop reads CASSQGQGTAYEQYF. For the CDR3, the DNA is TGTGCCAGCAGTCAGGGACAGGGGACGGCCTACGAGCAGTACTTC.

This clonotype came up a few times. V gene TRBV3-1 combines with J gene TRBJ2-4; TRBD2 matches at 7 bases. Per the germline V gene, CDR1 is LGHDT and CDR2 is YNNKEL (reference sequence). Losses at the gene ends were 1 base for V and 0 bases for J; bases not matched to a gene: 6. CDR3 length: 17 residues. The CDR3 nucleotides are TGTGCCAGCAGCCAAGGTCCCGGGAGGCTAGCCAAAAACATTCAGTACTTC. Residues: CASSQGPGRLAKNIQYF.

The genes are TRBV29-1 and TRBJ2-5, with D perhaps matching TRBD2 (6 bases). The CDR3 spans 13 residues. The germline CDR1 and CDR2 sequences are SQVTM and ANQGSEA. V was cut by 7 bases and J by 11 bases, with 23 bases left in between. The CDR3 nucleotides read TGCAGCGCCGCTTCCGACCGCGGGGTCAAGCAGTACTTC. Translated, it gives CSAASDRGVKQYF. Combining the CDR3 with reference TRBV29-1 and TRBJ2-5 gives the whole variable domain SAVISQKPSRDICQRGTSLTIQCQVDSQVTMMFWYRQQPGQSLTLIATANQGSEATYESGFVIDKFPISRPNLTFSTLTVSNMSPEDSSIYLCSAASDRGVKQYFGPGTRLLVL.

The genes are TRBV19 and TRBJ2-7; D may be TRBD1 or TRBD2 (5 bases each). The J call may be incorrect, as the DNA end agrees better with TRBJ2-5. Germline V gives CDR1 LNHDA, CDR2 SQIVND (reference sequence). The CDR3 covers 14 residues. The CDR3 DNA sequence: TGTGCCAGTAGTACCGGGACGTTGCTTGAGACCCAGTACTTC. Its protein product is CASSTGTLLETQYF.

This clonotype appeared a few times. This rearrangement joins TRBV27 to TRBJ2-1, with 8 bases that match TRBD1. After removal of 3 bases from V and 8 bases from J, the junction contained 9 bases not matched to a gene. The CDR3 loop spans 15 amino acids. Germline values: CDR1 MNHEY, CDR2 SMNVEV (reference sequence). CDR3 loop: CASSFGQGAIDEQFF. Here the CDR3 DNA reads TGTGCCAGCAGTTTTGGGCAGGGGGCAATTGATGAGCAGTTCTTC.

This clonotype came up a few times. The CDR3 nucleotides read TGTGCCAGCAGCGGGCCCGGGACAGTACAAGAGACCCAGTACTTC. Translating it yields CASSGPGTVQETQYF. J is TRBJ2-5 and V is TRBV9, with 7 positions matching TRBD1. Trimming at V came to 3 bases and at J to 2 bases, leaving 7 bases not matched to a gene. The germline V gene encodes CDR1 SGDLS and CDR2 YYNGEE. The CDR3 spans 15 residues.

J is TRBJ2-1 and V is TRBV4-1; no clear D gene. The CDR3 has 14 amino acids. Germline CDR1 reads MGHRA; CDR2 reads YSYEKL. The germline V and J ends were trimmed by 4 bases and 8 bases, with 15 bases remaining between them. In DNA, the CDR3 is TGCGCCAGCAGCCGAGTCCTACACTCGGATGAGCAGTTCTTC. It specifies CASSRVLHSDEQFF.

Only one count was recorded for this clonotype. V usage is TRBV15 and J usage is TRBJ2-1; D is unclear. Germline V gene lookup returns CDR1 LNHNV and CDR2 YYDKDF (reference sequence). V dropped 1 base and J dropped 4 bases, with 17 bases sitting between them. The CDR3 contains 17 residues. The CDR3 bases are TGTGCCACCAGCAGAGTCCTTGAGGCGGCAGCTTACAATGAGCAGTTCTTC. Translating it yields CATSRVLEAAAYNEQFF.

The chain couples TRBV12-3 or TRBV12-4 to TRBJ2-5; D possibly uses TRBD1 or TRBD2 (5 bases each). The CDR3 runs to 15 residues. V shed 5 bases and J shed 11 bases, with 24 bases lying between them. Written as DNA, the CDR3 is TGTGCCAGCAGTCAATACCGGGGCCCCAACAATGAGCAGTACTTC. Translated, it gives CASSQYRGPNNEQYF.

The chain recombines TRBV6-6 with TRBJ2-7; 8 bases match TRBD1. The J call is uncertain, as TRBJ2-5 better fits the DNA end. The CDR3 extends over 17 amino acids. Per germline, CDR1 MNHNY and CDR2 SVGAGI (reference sequence). As DNA, the CDR3 is TGTGCCAGCAGTCTCCTCAGGACAGGGAAGGGGAGAGAGACCCAGTACTTC. Its translation is CASSLLRTGKGRETQYF.